This is a list of T cell receptor beta chains from one sample in a study of T cell repertoires in cytomegalovirus infection. MiXCR, applied by TCRdb to the reads, yields one record per CDR3 protein. This table has nearly 650,000 distinct CDR3 sequences, around 24% appearing once. The source material was CD8+ T cells from PBMCs. The receptors stem from a human donor in good health (CMV status not recorded). Some clones in this sample may be carry-over from other donors' samples. CDR3s include the opening cysteine and the closing phenylalanine or tryptophan. Each record gives: clone size, V gene, J gene, D gene, CDR3 protein, CDR3 DNA. D genes are given only for firm matches. For some rows the clone size is stated as once, few or many, or as a class when expanded; others skip it.

size: few
V: TRBV29-1
J: TRBJ2-1
D: TRBD2
CDR3: CSVERLAGPPDEQFF
DNA: TGCAGCGTTGAAAGACTAGCGGGGCCTCCGGATGAGCAGTTCTTC

size: -
V: TRBV9
J: TRBJ2-6
D: -
CDR3: CASSDMPPGPPVPGANVLTF
DNA: TGTGCCAGCAGCGACATGCCACCGGGACCTCCCGTCCCTGGGGCCAACGTCCTGACTTTC

size: -
V: TRBV5-6
J: TRBJ2-6
D: -
CDR3: CASSLTPGANVLTF
DNA: TGTGCCAGCAGCTTGACCCCTGGGGCCAACGTCCTGACTTTC

size: many
V: TRBV28
J: TRBJ2-3
D: TRBD1
CDR3: CASSLGEDRAGDTQYF
DNA: TGTGCCAGCAGTTTGGGTGAGGACAGGGCTGGAGATACGCAGTATTTT

size: few
V: TRBV7-6
J: TRBJ2-7
D: -
CDR3: CASSRAQDQDPYEQYF
DNA: TGTGCCAGCAGCCGCGCTCAGGACCAAGATCCCTACGAGCAGTACTTC

size: -
V: TRBV29-1
J: TRBJ2-1
D: TRBD2
CDR3: CSVGGLAGGLRDEQFF
DNA: TGCAGCGTTGGGGGACTAGCGGGGGGGCTTAGGGATGAGCAGTTCTTC

size: -
V: TRBV7-9
J: TRBJ1-1
D: TRBD1
CDR3: CASSLPGTGAEAFF
DNA: TGTGCCAGCAGCTTACCCGGGACAGGGGCTGAAGCTTTCTTT

size: -
V: TRBV2
J: TRBJ1-1
D: -
CDR3: CASARREAFF
DNA: TGTGCCAGCGCGAGGCGTGAAGCTTTCTTT

size: few
V: TRBV20-1
J: TRBJ2-1
D: -
CDR3: CSPSGPNNEQFF
DNA: TGCAGTCCCTCGGGCCCCAACAATGAGCAGTTCTTC

size: many
V: TRBV7-9
J: TRBJ2-7
D: -
CDR3: CASSTGISYEQYF
DNA: TGTGCCAGCAGTACAGGGATCTCCTACGAGCAGTACTTC

size: few
V: TRBV20-1
J: TRBJ1-4
D: -
CDR3: CSASSGEKLFF
DNA: TGCAGTGCTAGTAGCGGTGAAAAACTGTTTTTT

size: many
V: TRBV20-1
J: TRBJ1-1
D: -
CDR3: CSARDRLGTEAFF
DNA: TGCAGTGCTAGAGATCGCCTCGGGACTGAAGCTTTCTTT

size: few
V: TRBV4-3
J: TRBJ2-1
D: TRBD1
CDR3: CASSRIRTGLVEQFF
DNA: TGCGCCAGCAGCCGGATCAGGACAGGGTTGGTTGAGCAGTTCTTC

size: few
V: TRBV19
J: TRBJ2-4
D: -
CDR3: CASSLGIWGKNIQYF
DNA: TGTGCCAGTAGCTTAGGGATTTGGGGCAAAAACATTCAGTACTTC

size: -
V: TRBV25-1
J: TRBJ2-1
D: -
CDR3: CASSELGGRKQFF
DNA: TGTGCCAGCAGTGAATTAGGCGGGCGTAAGCAGTTCTTC

size: few
V: TRBV4-1
J: TRBJ2-2
D: -
CDR3: CASSQDGGVRTGELFF
DNA: TGCGCCAGCAGCCAAGATGGGGGCGTTCGCACCGGGGAGCTGTTTTTT

size: few
V: TRBV25-1
J: TRBJ1-2
D: TRBD1
CDR3: CASSKGQGAYGYTF
DNA: TGTGCCAGCAGTAAGGGACAGGGGGCTTATGGCTACACCTTC

size: -
V: TRBV7-2
J: TRBJ2-5
D: TRBD2
CDR3: CVSSTWTLAGGTGETQYF
DNA: TGTGTCAGCAGCACCTGGACTTTAGCGGGGGGAACGGGTGAGACCCAGTACTTC

size: -
V: TRBV5-6
J: TRBJ2-1
D: TRBD2
CDR3: CASSPVAGGGYNEQFF
DNA: TGTGCCAGCAGCCCCGTAGCGGGGGGAGGGTACAATGAGCAGTTCTTC

size: -
V: TRBV28
J: TRBJ2-3
D: TRBD2
CDR3: CATQIWTSLDSTDTQYF
DNA: TGTGCCACCCAAATCTGGACTAGCCTGGATAGCACAGATACGCAGTATTTT

size: -
V: TRBV28
J: TRBJ2-1
D: TRBD1
CDR3: CASSLNRGLSNEQFF
DNA: TGTGCCAGCAGTTTAAACAGGGGGCTGTCGAATGAGCAGTTCTTC

size: -
V: TRBV7-9
J: TRBJ2-7
D: TRBD1
CDR3: CASSTGQGASYEQYF
DNA: TGTGCCAGCAGCACGGGACAGGGGGCGTCTTACGAGCAGTACTTC

size: -
V: TRBV12-3/TRBV12-4
J: TRBJ1-1
D: TRBD1
CDR3: CASSLRGQSTEAFF
DNA: TGTGCCAGCAGTTTAAGGGGGCAAAGCACTGAAGCTTTCTTT

size: few
V: TRBV6-2/TRBV6-3
J: TRBJ2-1
D: TRBD2
CDR3: CASSYSRSGGVNEQFF
DNA: TGTGCCAGCAGTTACTCCCGTAGCGGGGGAGTTAATGAGCAGTTCTTC

size: many
V: TRBV7-6
J: TRBJ2-1
D: TRBD1
CDR3: CASSLRSGTGEGNEQFF
DNA: TGTGCCAGCAGCTTACGATCCGGGACAGGGGAAGGCAATGAGCAGTTCTTC

size: few
V: TRBV28
J: TRBJ1-2
D: -
CDR3: CASSPPPWDDTNYGYTF
DNA: TGTGCCAGCAGTCCACCACCTTGGGACGATACTAACTATGGCTACACCTTC

size: -
V: TRBV9
J: TRBJ2-1
D: -
CDR3: CASSVDAGGGYEQFF
DNA: TGTGCCAGCAGCGTAGACGCGGGCGGGGGCTATGAGCAGTTCTTC

size: many
V: TRBV2
J: TRBJ2-1
D: -
CDR3: CASRRGQWGSSYNEQFF
DNA: TGTGCCAGCAGGCGAGGTCAGTGGGGGAGCTCCTACAATGAGCAGTTCTTC

size: many
V: TRBV7-2
J: TRBJ2-5
D: TRBD2
CDR3: CAITSGGGETQYF
DNA: TGTGCCATTACGAGCGGGGGCGGGGAGACCCAGTACTTC

size: -
V: TRBV2
J: TRBJ2-6
D: TRBD1
CDR3: CARDDSGGASGANVLTF
DNA: TGTGCCAGGGACGATTCAGGGGGCGCGTCTGGGGCCAACGTCCTGACTTTC

size: -
V: TRBV5-6
J: TRBJ2-1
D: TRBD1
CDR3: CASSLSPDRGPLSSYNEQFF
DNA: TGTGCCAGCAGCTTATCCCCGGACAGGGGGCCCTTAAGCTCCTACAATGAGCAGTTCTTC

size: many
V: TRBV6-5
J: TRBJ2-4
D: -
CDR3: CASTDSLAIQYF
DNA: TGTGCCAGCACCGACTCCCTGGCCATTCAGTACTTC

size: few
V: TRBV25-1
J: TRBJ1-1
D: TRBD1
CDR3: CASSPWAGGTEAFF
DNA: TGTGCCAGCAGTCCCTGGGCAGGGGGGACTGAAGCTTTCTTT

size: -
V: TRBV4-2
J: TRBJ2-3
D: -
CDR3: CASSQDWRESDTQYF
DNA: TGTGCCAGCAGCCAAGACTGGCGCGAATCAGATACGCAGTATTTT

size: many
V: TRBV10-3
J: TRBJ1-3
D: -
CDR3: CAIMIKGGRRGNTIYF
DNA: TGTGCCATCATGATCAAGGGTGGGCGAAGAGGAAACACCATATATTTT

size: -
V: TRBV24-1
J: TRBJ1-5
D: -
CDR3: CATSDPRPRGFNQPQHF
DNA: TGTGCCACCAGTGATCCTCGACCGCGGGGATTCAATCAGCCCCAGCATTTT

size: few
V: TRBV9
J: TRBJ2-3
D: TRBD2
CDR3: CASSVSGGDTDTQYF
DNA: TGTGCCAGCAGCGTATCCGGGGGGGACACAGATACGCAGTATTTT

size: -
V: TRBV7-6
J: TRBJ2-7
D: -
CDR3: CASSQSMEPAYEQYF
DNA: TGTGCCAGCAGCCAGAGTATGGAGCCAGCCTACGAGCAGTACTTC

size: few
V: TRBV29-1
J: TRBJ1-3
D: TRBD1
CDR3: CSVEDRVGGGNTIYF
DNA: TGCAGCGTTGAAGATCGAGTAGGGGGCGGAAACACCATATATTTT

size: -
V: TRBV19
J: TRBJ2-1
D: -
CDR3: CASSIDNYSGEQFF
DNA: TGTGCCAGTAGTATAGACAACTATTCGGGTGAGCAGTTCTTC

size: few
V: TRBV6-1
J: TRBJ1-5
D: TRBD1
CDR3: CASSNRGTGVDQPQHF
DNA: TGTGCCAGTAGTAACCGCGGGACAGGGGTAGATCAGCCCCAGCATTTT

size: few
V: TRBV28
J: TRBJ1-4
D: -
CDR3: CASSSYYLGANEKLFF
DNA: TGTGCCAGCAGTTCATATTATCTAGGAGCTAATGAAAAACTGTTTTTT

size: few
V: TRBV9
J: TRBJ2-7
D: TRBD2
CDR3: CASSVSGGDSYEQYF
DNA: TGTGCCAGCAGCGTCAGCGGGGGGGACTCCTACGAGCAGTACTTC

size: many
V: TRBV4-1
J: TRBJ1-1
D: -
CDR3: CASSQDTSGGTEAFF
DNA: TGCGCCAGCAGCCAAGATACCTCCGGTGGCACTGAAGCTTTCTTT

size: many
V: TRBV7-8
J: TRBJ2-1
D: -
CDR3: CASSRSLSTRYNEQFF
DNA: TGTGCCAGCAGCCGCAGCCTTTCTACCCGCTACAATGAGCAGTTCTTC

size: few
V: TRBV20-1
J: TRBJ2-2
D: TRBD2
CDR3: CSARDKPSGGLRTGELFF
DNA: TGCAGTGCTAGAGATAAGCCTAGCGGGGGCTTGAGGACCGGGGAGCTGTTTTTT

size: -
V: TRBV19
J: TRBJ1-1
D: -
CDR3: CATQGSITEAFF
DNA: TGTGCCACTCAGGGTTCCATCACTGAAGCTTTCTTT

size: few
V: TRBV2
J: TRBJ2-7
D: -
CDR3: CASSELGKTYEQYF
DNA: TGTGCCAGCAGTGAACTGGGCAAAACCTACGAGCAGTACTTC

size: many
V: TRBV28
J: TRBJ1-1
D: -
CDR3: CASSFPFTGMREAFF
DNA: TGTGCCAGCAGTTTTCCCTTCACAGGGATGAGAGAAGCTTTCTTT

size: few
V: TRBV4-2
J: TRBJ2-7
D: -
CDR3: CASSQGVRGPTYEQYF
DNA: TGTGCCAGCAGCCAAGGGGTCCGGGGACCAACCTACGAGCAGTACTTC

size: -
V: TRBV12-3/TRBV12-4
J: TRBJ1-1
D: -
CDR3: CASSTDSQNTEAFF
DNA: TGTGCCAGCTCGACGGACAGCCAGAACACTGAAGCTTTCTTT

size: few
V: TRBV6-5
J: TRBJ1-1
D: TRBD1
CDR3: CASSHGTGTEAFF
DNA: TGTGCCAGCAGTCATGGGACAGGCACTGAAGCTTTCTTT

size: -
V: TRBV20-1
J: TRBJ1-2
D: -
CDR3: CSASTGPGYTF
DNA: TGCAGTGCTAGTACAGGGCCTGGCTACACCTTC